The 22 T cell receptor beta chains reported below all come from one sample, sequenced in a study of blood T cell repertoires in COVID-19. Assay: immunoSEQ multiplex PCR; the TCRdb copy retains only in-frame clones and omits some. The repertoire includes around 160,000 clones, roughly four fifths of them detected once, and around 10% sits in the top ten. Specimen: peripheral blood. Source of these receptors: a man aged 55 to 70 with active or convalescent COVID-19.

The chain couples TRBV11-2 to TRBJ2-3; D is ambiguous. The CDR3 totals 16 residues. Trimming removed 1 base from V and 0 bases from J, with 11 bases in between. The V gene's germline CDR1 is SGHAT and CDR2 FQNNGV. The CDR3 DNA reads TGTGCCAGCAGCTTAGCTGGGCAAAGGAGCACAGATACGCAGTATTTT. Its protein is CASSLAGQRSTDTQYF.

This clone appeared once. This chain uses TRBV7-9 with TRBJ1-1, with a tentative D call TRBD1 (6 bases). The V gene's germline CDR1 is SEHNR and CDR2 FQNEAQ (reference sequence). This CDR3 is 14 amino acids long. The V end was cut by 1 base, the J end by 1 base, with 7 bases between. The CDR3 coding sequence is TGTGCCAGCAGCTTAGGGACAGAGAACACTGAAGCTTTCTTT. Its protein is CASSLGTENTEAFF. The entire variable domain, with the rest obtained from reference TRBV7-9 and TRBJ1-1, is as follows: DTGVSQNPRHKITKRGQNVTFRCDPISEHNRLYWYRQTLGQGPEFLTYFQNEAQLEKSRLLSDRFSAERPKGSFSTLEIQRTEQGDSAMYLCASSLGTENTEAFFGQGTRLTVV.

The chain is built from TRBV6-5 and TRBJ1-1; possible D gene TRBD1, 5 bases. This CDR3 comprises 14 residues. CDR1 and CDR2 (germline): MNHEY, SVGAGI. V was shortened by 8 bases and J by 1 base, with 14 bases between the two germline ends. CDR3 residues: CASPTGLTNTEAFF. CDR3 nucleotides: TGTGCCAGCCCAACGGGACTCACGAACACTGAAGCTTTCTTT.

This clone was seen only a few times. The CDR3 sequence: CASSDVGTGGFTTNEKLFF. In DNA, the CDR3 is TGTGCCAGCAGTGACGTCGGGACAGGGGGGTTCACAACTAATGAAAAACTGTTTTTT. The chain joins TRBV6-4 to TRBJ1-4, with 11 positions matching TRBD1. Trimming removed 2 bases from V and 0 bases from J; junction bases left unmatched: 8. The CDR3 is 19 residues long. Looked up from germline, CDR1 is MRHNA and CDR2 is SNTAGT.

The sample holds one count of this clone. The chain uses TRBV2 and TRBJ1-1, with 8 bases lining up with TRBD1. Germline-derived CDR1 and CDR2 are SNHLY and FYNNEI. CDR3 length: 14 residues. V gave up 5 bases and J gave up 1 base; unmatched junction bases: 3. CDR3 DNA sequence: TGTGCCAGCAGTAAACAGGGGGGGAACACTGAAGCTTTCTTT. Translation: CASSKQGGNTEAFF. Looking up the rest from reference TRBV2 and TRBJ1-1 gives the full variable domain: EPEVTQTPSHQVTQMGQEVILRCVPISNHLYFYWYRQILGQKVEFLVSFYNNEISEKSEIFDDQFSVERPDGSNFTLKIRSTKLEDSAMYFCASSKQGGNTEAFFGQGTRLTVV.

V usage is TRBV5-6 and J usage is TRBJ1-1; the D is unclear. The CDR3 runs to 12 residues. Trimming shortened V by 2 bases and J by 4 bases, and 6 bases separated the two germline ends. From germline, CDR1 is SGHDT and CDR2 YYEEEE. The CDR3 DNA sequence: TGTGCCAGCAGCTTTCGAGGCACTGAAGCTTTCTTT. It codes for CASSFRGTEAFF. Together with reference TRBV5-6 and TRBJ1-1, the CDR3 gives the full variable domain: DAGVTQSPTHLIKTRGQQVTLRCSPKSGHDTVSWYQQALGQGPQFIFQYYEEEERQRGNFPDRFSGHQFPNYSSELNVNALLLGDSALYLCASSFRGTEAFFGQGTRLTVV.

The rearrangement uses TRBV7-7 and TRBJ2-3; D possibly corresponds to TRBD1 (6 bases). CDR1 SSHAT and CDR2 FNYEAQ come from the germline V gene (reference sequence). This CDR3 is 15 amino acids long. The V end lost 0 bases, the J end lost 4 bases, and 11 bases lay between the germline ends. The CDR3 protein is CASSLAPGEADTQYF. In nucleotides, the CDR3 is TGTGCCAGCAGCTTAGCCCCAGGGGAAGCAGATACGCAGTATTTT.

This clone was seen a handful of times. This rearrangement joins TRBV2 to TRBJ1-2; no clear D gene. CDR1 and CDR2 (germline): SNHLY, FYNNEI. The CDR3 runs to 13 residues. Trimming pared 3 bases from V and 1 base from J, leaving 6 bases between. CDR3 amino acids: CASSEADNYGYTF. The CDR3 bases are TGTGCCAGCAGTGAGGCCGATAACTATGGCTACACCTTC.

This clone was seen only once. The gene calls are TRBV19 and TRBJ1-1; 9 nucleotides line up with TRBD1. Trimming took 4 bases from V and 1 from J; bases not matched to a gene: 10. This CDR3 has 17 amino acids. Germline CDR1 is LNHDA and CDR2 is SQIVND (reference sequence). The CDR3 spells CASSSRGQGGGNTEAFF. CDR3 nucleotides: TGTGCCAGTAGTAGCAGGGGACAGGGTGGGGGGAACACTGAAGCTTTCTTT.

This clone was seen a few times. This rearrangement joins TRBV21-1 to TRBJ1-2. TRBV21-1 has pseudogene status. The length of the CDR3 is 18 residues. CDR3 DNA: TGTGCCAGCAGCAACAAAAAAGCTAAGCTCTCTACTAACTATGGCTACACCTTC. Translation: CASSNKKAKLSTNYGYTF.

The chain uses TRBV2 and TRBJ2-1; 12 bases are a match to TRBD2. V lost 2 bases and J lost 3; bases outside the gene matches: 5. The CDR3 has 17 residues. CDR1 is SNHLY and CDR2 is FYNNEI in the germline V gene. This CDR3 reads CASSEYLAGGLYNEQFF. CDR3 bases: TGTGCCAGCAGTGAATACCTAGCGGGGGGGCTCTACAATGAGCAGTTCTTC.

The chain couples TRBV6-5 to TRBJ1-6, with 9 bases identical to TRBD1. This CDR3 spans 16 amino acids. The V and J ends lost 0 bases and 9 bases, in that order; junction bases with no gene match: 6. In germline, CDR1 is MNHEY, CDR2 SVGAGI. CDR3: CASSYSWDRASSPLHF. In DNA form, the CDR3 reads TGTGCCAGCAGTTACTCCTGGGACAGGGCCTCTTCACCCCTCCACTTT.

The V gene is TRBV15, the J gene TRBJ1-3; weak D call: TRBD1 (5 bases). This CDR3 spans 15 amino acids. Trimming pared 5 bases from V and 0 bases from J, leaving 11 bases between. Germline CDR1 and CDR2: LNHNV and YYDKDF (reference sequence). CDR3 loop: CATSGRQHSGNTIYF. CDR3 DNA sequence: TGTGCCACCAGCGGTAGACAGCACTCTGGAAACACCATATATTTT.

This chain uses TRBV3-1 (or the pseudogene TRBV3-2) with TRBJ2-3; TRBD2 aligns across 11 bases. The V segment lost 5 bases and the J segment 1 base; nucleotides outside the gene matches: 2. From germline, CDR1 is LGHDT and CDR2 YNNKEL (reference sequence). This CDR3 is 15 amino acids long. CDR3 amino acids: CASSETSGGTDTQYF. In DNA, the CDR3 is TGTGCCAGCAGCGAGACTAGCGGGGGCACAGATACGCAGTATTTT.

V gene TRBV27 combines with J gene TRBJ2-2; TRBD2 aligns across 12 bases. This CDR3 comprises 16 residues. V gave up 5 bases and J gave up 1 base; unmatched junction bases: 2. Germline loops: CDR1 MNHEY, CDR2 SMNVEV (reference sequence). CDR3 nucleotide sequence: TGTGCCAGCAGTACACTAGCGGGAGGGAACACCGGGGAGCTGTTTTTT. Amino acid sequence: CASSTLAGGNTGELFF.

This chain links TRBV3-1 (or the pseudogene TRBV3-2) with TRBJ2-7, with 13 bases that match TRBD2. Germline V lookup: CDR1 LGHDT, CDR2 YNNKEL (reference sequence). The CDR3 spans 15 residues. J was trimmed by 4 bases and V by 4 bases; bases with no gene match: 4. The CDR3 protein is CASSRRTSGGYEQYF. The CDR3 DNA is TGTGCCAGCAGCCGCCGGACTAGCGGGGGATACGAGCAGTACTTC.

This clone was recorded only once. The chain is built from TRBV29-1 and TRBJ2-1; 11 positions match TRBD2. CDR1 is SQVTM, CDR2 ANQGSEA, per germline. The CDR3 length is 15 residues. V was clipped by 3 bases and J by 1 base; unmatched bases: 2. The CDR3: CSVDGTSGSYNEQFF. The CDR3, as DNA: TGCAGCGTTGATGGGACTAGCGGATCCTACAATGAGCAGTTCTTC.

This sequence joins TRBV19 and TRBJ2-3, with 14 bases identical to TRBD2. Germline V gives CDR1 LNHDA, CDR2 SQIVND (reference sequence). There are 17 residues in the CDR3. The trim removed 7 bases at V and 5 bases at J, leaving 11 bases unmatched. CDR3 in amino acids: CASTPGTSGSWGDTQYF. CDR3 DNA sequence: TGTGCCAGTACCCCGGGGACTAGCGGGAGCTGGGGAGATACGCAGTATTTT.

The chain couples TRBV5-1 to TRBJ2-7; TRBD2 aligns across 9 bases. This CDR3 is 15 amino acids long. In germline, CDR1 is SGHRS, CDR2 YFSETQ. Trimming removed 2 bases from V and 6 bases from J; junction bases left unmatched: 9. CDR3 nucleotides: TGCGCCAGCAGCTTACAAGGGACTAGCTATCTCGAGCAGTACTTC. It yields the protein CASSLQGTSYLEQYF.

V is TRBV5-1 and J is TRBJ2-2; unclear D gene. The CDR3 sequence is 15 residues long. Germline V CDR1 and CDR2: SGHRS, YFSETQ. V gave up 1 base and J gave up 1 base, with 8 bases separating them. This CDR3 is CASSLQVQNTGELFF. CDR3 bases: TGCGCCAGCAGCTTGCAGGTTCAGAACACCGGGGAGCTGTTTTTT. Complete variable domain (other parts from reference TRBV5-1 and TRBJ2-2): KAGVTQTPRYLIKTRGQQVTLSCSPISGHRSVSWYQQTPGQGLQFLFEYFSETQRNKGNFPGRFSGRQFSNSRSEMNVSTLELGDSALYLCASSLQVQNTGELFFGEGSRLTVL.

In this sample, this clone turned up a few times. This chain links TRBV12-5 with TRBJ1-1; D ambiguous. The CDR3 loop spans 15 amino acids. Germline V lookup: CDR1 LGHNT, CDR2 FRNRAP. V was pared by 5 bases and J by 4 bases, with 17 bases between. DNA for the CDR3: TGTGCTAGTGGTACGGAGATAGGCGCGGGCACTGAAGCTTTCTTT. It yields the protein CASGTEIGAGTEAFF.

The genes are TRBV28 and TRBJ2-7; 9 bases line up with TRBD1. CDR3 length: 16 residues. The V gene end was trimmed by 6 bases and the J gene end by 0 bases; junction bases not matched to a gene: 9. Per the germline V gene, CDR1 is MDHEN and CDR2 is SYDVKM. Here the CDR3 reads CASSRGADRGSYEQYF. The CDR3 DNA reads as TGTGCCAGCAGCCGAGGCGCGGACAGGGGCTCCTACGAGCAGTACTTC.